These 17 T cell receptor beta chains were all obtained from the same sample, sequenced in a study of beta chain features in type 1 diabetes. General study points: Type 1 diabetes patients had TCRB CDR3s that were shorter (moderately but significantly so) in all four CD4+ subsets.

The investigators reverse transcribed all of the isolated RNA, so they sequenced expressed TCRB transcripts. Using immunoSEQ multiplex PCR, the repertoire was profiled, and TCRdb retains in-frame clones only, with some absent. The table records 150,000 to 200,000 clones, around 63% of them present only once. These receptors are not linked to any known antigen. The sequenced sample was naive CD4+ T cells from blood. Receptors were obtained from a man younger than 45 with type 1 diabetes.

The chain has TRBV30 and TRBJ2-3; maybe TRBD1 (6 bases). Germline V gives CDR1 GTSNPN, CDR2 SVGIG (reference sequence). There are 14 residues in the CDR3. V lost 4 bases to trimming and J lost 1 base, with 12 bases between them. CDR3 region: CAWNRVERTDTQYF. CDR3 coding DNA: TGTGCCTGGAACAGGGTTGAACGCACAGATACGCAGTATTTT.

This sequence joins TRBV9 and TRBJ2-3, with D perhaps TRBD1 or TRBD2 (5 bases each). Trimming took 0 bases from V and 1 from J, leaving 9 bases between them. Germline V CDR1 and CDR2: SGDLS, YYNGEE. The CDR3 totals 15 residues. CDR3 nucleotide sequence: TGTGCCAGCAGCGTAGGAGGGGCCCGCACAGATACGCAGTATTTT. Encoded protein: CASSVGGARTDTQYF. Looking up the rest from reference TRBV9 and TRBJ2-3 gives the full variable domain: DSGVTQTPKHLITATGQRVTLRCSPRSGDLSVYWYQQSLDQGLQFLIQYYNGEERAKGNILERFSAQQFPDLHSELNLSSLELGDSALYFCASSVGGARTDTQYFGPGTRLTVL.

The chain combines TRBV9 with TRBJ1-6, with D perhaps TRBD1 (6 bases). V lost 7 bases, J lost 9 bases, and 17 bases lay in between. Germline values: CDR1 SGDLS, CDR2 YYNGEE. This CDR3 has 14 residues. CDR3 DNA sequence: TGTGCCAGCGCGGGGACTAGAGGGGGTTCACCCCTCCACTTT. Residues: CASAGTRGGSPLHF.

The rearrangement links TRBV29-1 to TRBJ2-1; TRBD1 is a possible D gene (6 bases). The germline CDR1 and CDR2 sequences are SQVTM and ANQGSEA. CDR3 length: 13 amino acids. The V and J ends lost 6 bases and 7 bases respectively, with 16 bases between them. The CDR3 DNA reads TGCAGCGTCGCACAGGGTAATAAAAATGAGCAGTTCTTC. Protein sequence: CSVAQGNKNEQFF.

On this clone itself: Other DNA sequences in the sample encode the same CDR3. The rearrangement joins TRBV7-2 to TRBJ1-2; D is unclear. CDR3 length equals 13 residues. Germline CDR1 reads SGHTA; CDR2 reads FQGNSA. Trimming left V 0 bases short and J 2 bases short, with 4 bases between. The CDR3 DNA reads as TGTGCCAGCAGCTTAGCAGGGAACTATGGCTACACCTTC. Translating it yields CASSLAGNYGYTF. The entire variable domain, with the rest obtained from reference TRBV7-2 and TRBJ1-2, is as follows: GAGVSQSPSNKVTEKGKDVELRCDPISGHTALYWYRQSLGQGLEFLIYFQGNSAPDKSGLPSDRFSAERTGGSVSTLTIQRTQQEDSAVYLCASSLAGNYGYTFGSGTRLTVV.

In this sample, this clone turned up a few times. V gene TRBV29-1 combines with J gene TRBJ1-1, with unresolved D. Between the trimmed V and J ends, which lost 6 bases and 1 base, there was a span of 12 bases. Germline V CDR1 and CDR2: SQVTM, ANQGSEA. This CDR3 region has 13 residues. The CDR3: CSVFRGWNTEAFF. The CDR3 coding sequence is TGCAGCGTGTTCCGGGGTTGGAACACTGAAGCTTTCTTT. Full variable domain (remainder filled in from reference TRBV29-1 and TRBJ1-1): SAVISQKPSRDICQRGTSLTIQCQVDSQVTMMFWYRQQPGQSLTLIATANQGSEATYESGFVIDKFPISRPNLTFSTLTVSNMSPEDSSIYLCSVFRGWNTEAFFGQGTRLTVV.

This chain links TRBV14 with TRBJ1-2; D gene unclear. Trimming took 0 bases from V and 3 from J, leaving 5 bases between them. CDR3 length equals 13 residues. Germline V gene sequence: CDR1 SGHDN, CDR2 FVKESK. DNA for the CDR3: TGTGCCAGCAGCCAAGAACCAGACTATGGCTACACCTTC. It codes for CASSQEPDYGYTF.

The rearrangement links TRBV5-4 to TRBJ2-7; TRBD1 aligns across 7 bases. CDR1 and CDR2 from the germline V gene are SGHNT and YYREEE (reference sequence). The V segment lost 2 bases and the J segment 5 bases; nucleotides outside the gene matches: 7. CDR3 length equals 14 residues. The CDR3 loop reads CASSLITGADEQYF. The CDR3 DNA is TGTGCCAGCAGCTTAATAACAGGGGCCGACGAGCAGTACTTC.

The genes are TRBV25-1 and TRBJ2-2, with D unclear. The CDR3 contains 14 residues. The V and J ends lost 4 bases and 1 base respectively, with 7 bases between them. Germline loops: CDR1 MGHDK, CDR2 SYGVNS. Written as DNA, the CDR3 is TGTGCCAGCAGTGGTACTTTGAACACCGGGGAGCTGTTTTTT. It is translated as CASSGTLNTGELFF.

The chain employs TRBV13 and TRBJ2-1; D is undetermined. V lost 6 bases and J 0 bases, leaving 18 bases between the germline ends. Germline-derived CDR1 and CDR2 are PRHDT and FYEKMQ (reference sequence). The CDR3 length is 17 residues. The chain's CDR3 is CASRISLGVSSYNEQFF. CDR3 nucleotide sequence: TGTGCCAGCAGGATTTCACTTGGAGTGAGCTCCTACAATGAGCAGTTCTTC. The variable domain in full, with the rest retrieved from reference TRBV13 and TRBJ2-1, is AAGVIQSPRHLIKEKRETATLKCYPIPRHDTVYWYQQGPGQDPQFLISFYEKMQSDKGSIPDRFSAQQFSDYHSELNMSSLELGDSALYFCASRISLGVSSYNEQFFGPGTRLTVL.

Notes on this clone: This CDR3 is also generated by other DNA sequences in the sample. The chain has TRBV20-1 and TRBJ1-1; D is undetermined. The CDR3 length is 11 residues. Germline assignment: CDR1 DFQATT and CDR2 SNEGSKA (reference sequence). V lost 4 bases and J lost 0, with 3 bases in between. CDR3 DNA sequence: TGCAGTGCTAAGGTGAACACTGAAGCTTTCTTT. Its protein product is CSAKVNTEAFF.

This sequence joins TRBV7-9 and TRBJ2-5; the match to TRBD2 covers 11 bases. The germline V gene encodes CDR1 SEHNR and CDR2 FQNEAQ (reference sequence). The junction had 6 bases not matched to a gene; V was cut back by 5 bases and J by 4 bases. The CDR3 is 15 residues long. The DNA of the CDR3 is TGTGCCAGCAGCCCGGTAGCGGGGGGGCCAGAGACCCAGTACTTC. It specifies CASSPVAGGPETQYF.

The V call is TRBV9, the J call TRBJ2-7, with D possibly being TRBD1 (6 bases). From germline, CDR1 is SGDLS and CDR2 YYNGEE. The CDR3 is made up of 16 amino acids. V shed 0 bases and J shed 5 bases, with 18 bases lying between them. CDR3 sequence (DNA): TGTGCCAGCAGCGTAGATGCCGGGACATGGGCAGACGAGCAGTACTTC. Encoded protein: CASSVDAGTWADEQYF. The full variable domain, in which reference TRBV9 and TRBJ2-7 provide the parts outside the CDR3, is DSGVTQTPKHLITATGQRVTLRCSPRSGDLSVYWYQQSLDQGLQFLIQYYNGEERAKGNILERFSAQQFPDLHSELNLSSLELGDSALYFCASSVDAGTWADEQYFGPGTRLTVT.

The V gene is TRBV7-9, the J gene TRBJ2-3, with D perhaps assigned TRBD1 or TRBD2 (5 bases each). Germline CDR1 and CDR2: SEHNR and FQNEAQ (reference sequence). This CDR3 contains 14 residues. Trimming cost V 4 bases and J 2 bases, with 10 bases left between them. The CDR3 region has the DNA TGTGCCAGCAGCTCTTACGGGGCCACAGATACGCAGTATTTT. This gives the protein CASSSYGATDTQYF.

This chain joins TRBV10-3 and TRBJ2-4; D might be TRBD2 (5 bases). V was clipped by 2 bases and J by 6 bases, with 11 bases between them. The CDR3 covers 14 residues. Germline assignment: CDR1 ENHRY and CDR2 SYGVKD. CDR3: CAISERGLGNIQYF. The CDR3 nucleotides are TGTGCCATCAGTGAGCGAGGGCTCGGAAACATTCAGTACTTC.

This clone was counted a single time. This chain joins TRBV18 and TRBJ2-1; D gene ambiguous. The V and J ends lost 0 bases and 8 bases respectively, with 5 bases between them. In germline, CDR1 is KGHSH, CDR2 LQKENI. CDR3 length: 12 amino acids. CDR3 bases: TGTGCCAGCTCACCACCGTCGGATGAGCAGTTCTTC. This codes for CASSPPSDEQFF.

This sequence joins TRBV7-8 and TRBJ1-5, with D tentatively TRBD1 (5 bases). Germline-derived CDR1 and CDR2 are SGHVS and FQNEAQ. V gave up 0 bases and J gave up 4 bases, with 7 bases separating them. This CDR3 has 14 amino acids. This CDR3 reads CASSLAGDNQPQHF. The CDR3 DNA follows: TGTGCCAGCAGCTTAGCAGGGGATAATCAGCCCCAGCATTTT.